A selection of T cell receptor beta chains follows, all from one sample in a study of beta chain features in type 1 diabetes. The method was immunoSEQ multiplex PCR; TCRdb's version includes in-frame clones alone and lacks a portion of them. Of about 370,000 clones in the sample, more than 13% are singletons; the top ten hold about 0.02%. Sequenced material: naive CD4+ T cells from blood. These receptor sequences come from a woman aged 18-29 years in good health. Both conserved end residues are part of each CDR3. A D gene is named only where the DNA matches it firmly. Only some rows state a clone size, as once, few, many or a class for expanded clones.

j_call: TRBJ2-1; clone_size: few; v_call: TRBV5-1; d_call: NA; cdr3_nt: TGCGCCAGCAGCACAAGAACCACAGGGAACGAGCAGTTCTTC; cdr3_aa: CASSTRTTGNEQFF
j_call: TRBJ1-1; clone_size: few; v_call: TRBV7-9; d_call: TRBD1; cdr3_nt: TGTGCCAGCAGAAGACAGGGGGCCCAAAACACTGAAGCTTTCTTT; cdr3_aa: CASRRQGAQNTEAFF
j_call: TRBJ1-2; clone_size: NA; v_call: TRBV19; d_call: NA; cdr3_nt: TGTGCCAGTAGTATAGTCTTATCTAACTATGGCTACACCTTC; cdr3_aa: CASSIVLSNYGYTF
j_call: TRBJ1-3; clone_size: NA; v_call: TRBV5-1; d_call: TRBD1; cdr3_nt: TGCGCCAGCAGCGTTGGACAGGGGGTAAACACCATATATTTT; cdr3_aa: CASSVGQGVNTIYF
j_call: TRBJ1-1; clone_size: few; v_call: TRBV5-1; d_call: NA; cdr3_nt: TGCGCCACCGCCCGCGGGGGGAACACTGAAGCTTTCTTT; cdr3_aa: CATARGGNTEAFF
j_call: TRBJ2-5; clone_size: NA; v_call: TRBV2; d_call: NA; cdr3_nt: TGTGCCAGCAGTAAACTAGTGTCGGTCCAAGAGACCCAGTACTTC; cdr3_aa: CASSKLVSVQETQYF
j_call: TRBJ2-7; clone_size: few; v_call: TRBV27; d_call: TRBD2; cdr3_nt: TGTGCCAGCAGTTTCGGGCAAGCGGGAAAGCAGTACTTC; cdr3_aa: CASSFGQAGKQYF
j_call: TRBJ1-2; clone_size: NA; v_call: TRBV7-9; d_call: TRBD1; cdr3_nt: TGTGCCAGCAGCTTACGGACAGGGCCACATGGCTACACCTTC; cdr3_aa: CASSLRTGPHGYTF
j_call: TRBJ1-2; clone_size: NA; v_call: TRBV29-1; d_call: TRBD1; cdr3_nt: TGCAGCGTCCGCGACAGGGGAGGTGAGGGCTACACCTTC; cdr3_aa: CSVRDRGGEGYTF
j_call: TRBJ2-7; clone_size: NA; v_call: TRBV29-1; d_call: NA; cdr3_nt: TGCAGCGTTGTAGACGGGAGCCCCTACGAGCAGTACTTC; cdr3_aa: CSVVDGSPYEQYF
j_call: TRBJ2-7; clone_size: few; v_call: TRBV6-5; d_call: NA; cdr3_nt: TGTGCCAGCAGTTTGACAGTGAACTACGAGCAGTACTTC; cdr3_aa: CASSLTVNYEQYF
j_call: TRBJ1-5; clone_size: NA; v_call: TRBV4-3; d_call: NA; cdr3_nt: TGCGCCAGCAGCAAGGGGGTCAGCAATCAGCCCCAGCATTTT; cdr3_aa: CASSKGVSNQPQHF
j_call: TRBJ2-7; clone_size: NA; v_call: TRBV5-1; d_call: NA; cdr3_nt: TGCGCCAGCAGCTTGGGCCCCCCCGGCGAGCAGTACTTC; cdr3_aa: CASSLGPPGEQYF
j_call: TRBJ2-2; clone_size: NA; v_call: TRBV4-1; d_call: NA; cdr3_nt: TGCGCCAGCAGCCAATTCCAAGGTGCTCCGGGCGGGGAGCTGTTTTTT; cdr3_aa: CASSQFQGAPGGELFF
j_call: TRBJ2-5; clone_size: NA; v_call: TRBV6-5; d_call: NA; cdr3_nt: TGTGCCAGCAGAAGGACTGTCCAAGAGACCCAGTACTTC; cdr3_aa: CASRRTVQETQYF
j_call: TRBJ2-7; clone_size: once; v_call: TRBV7-2; d_call: NA; cdr3_nt: TGTGCCAGCAGCTTAGGGTCGGGTTCCTACGAGCAGTACTTC; cdr3_aa: CASSLGSGSYEQYF
j_call: TRBJ2-1; clone_size: few; v_call: TRBV4-2; d_call: TRBD1; cdr3_nt: TGTGCCAGCAGCCGGGAGGGACAGGGATACGAGCAGTTCTTC; cdr3_aa: CASSREGQGYEQFF
j_call: TRBJ2-1; clone_size: few; v_call: TRBV7-9; d_call: NA; cdr3_nt: TGTGCCAGCAGCTTACTTTACAATGAGCAGTTCTTC; cdr3_aa: CASSLLYNEQFF
j_call: TRBJ1-1; clone_size: NA; v_call: TRBV18; d_call: NA; cdr3_nt: TGTGCCAGCTCACCACCAGGGGCGGACACTGAAGCTTTCTTT; cdr3_aa: CASSPPGADTEAFF
j_call: TRBJ2-7; clone_size: NA; v_call: TRBV6-1; d_call: NA; cdr3_nt: TGTGCCACCACCAGGGTCTTCTCCTACGAGCAGTACTTC; cdr3_aa: CATTRVFSYEQYF
j_call: TRBJ2-1; clone_size: NA; v_call: TRBV28; d_call: NA; cdr3_nt: TGTGCCAGCATGACCTCTGGGAGGTACAATGAGCAGTTCTTC; cdr3_aa: CASMTSGRYNEQFF
j_call: TRBJ2-1; clone_size: few; v_call: TRBV6-6; d_call: NA; cdr3_nt: TGTGCCAGCGCCGCCCCCGGCGGAACGGGTGAGCAGTTCTTC; cdr3_aa: CASAAPGGTGEQFF
j_call: TRBJ2-5; clone_size: few; v_call: TRBV5-1; d_call: TRBD1; cdr3_nt: TGCGCCAGCAGCATGGGACAGTTCCAAGAGACCCAGTACTTC; cdr3_aa: CASSMGQFQETQYF
j_call: TRBJ2-2; clone_size: few; v_call: TRBV27; d_call: NA; cdr3_nt: TGTGCCAGCCTTAAGGGGGGGATTAACACCGGGGAGCTGTTTTTT; cdr3_aa: CASLKGGINTGELFF
j_call: TRBJ2-1; clone_size: few; v_call: TRBV5-8; d_call: NA; cdr3_nt: TGTGCCAGCAGCTCGGGACTCCTGTTGTCCTACAATGAGCAGTTCTTC; cdr3_aa: CASSSGLLLSYNEQFF
j_call: TRBJ1-2; clone_size: few; v_call: TRBV14; d_call: TRBD1; cdr3_nt: TGTGCCAGCAGCTTACGACAGGGCGGCCGTGGCTACACCTTC; cdr3_aa: CASSLRQGGRGYTF
j_call: TRBJ2-3; clone_size: NA; v_call: TRBV18; d_call: NA; cdr3_nt: TGTGCCAGCTCATCCACGCTACCAGATACGCAGTATTTT; cdr3_aa: CASSSTLPDTQYF
j_call: TRBJ2-5; clone_size: few; v_call: TRBV27; d_call: NA; cdr3_nt: TGTGCCAGCAGTTTCGGACTCCAAGAGACCCAGTACTTC; cdr3_aa: CASSFGLQETQYF
j_call: TRBJ2-1; clone_size: NA; v_call: TRBV27; d_call: TRBD1; cdr3_nt: TGTGCCAGCAGTGTACATCGGACAGGGGGCAGGTACAATGAGCAGTTCTTC; cdr3_aa: CASSVHRTGGRYNEQFF
j_call: TRBJ2-2; clone_size: NA; v_call: TRBV28; d_call: TRBD2; cdr3_nt: TGTGCCAGCAGTCCCCCCGCGGGGGATTACACCGGGGAGCTGTTTTTT; cdr3_aa: CASSPPAGDYTGELFF
j_call: TRBJ2-7; clone_size: NA; v_call: TRBV28; d_call: TRBD1; cdr3_nt: TGTGCCAGCAGGGGGACAGGAGATTCCTACGAGCAGTACTTC; cdr3_aa: CASRGTGDSYEQYF
j_call: TRBJ2-5; clone_size: NA; v_call: TRBV25-1; d_call: NA; cdr3_nt: TGTGCCAGCAGTGAATGGGGAGGTAAAGAGACCCAGTACTTC; cdr3_aa: CASSEWGGKETQYF
j_call: TRBJ2-6; clone_size: NA; v_call: TRBV29-1; d_call: TRBD1; cdr3_nt: TGCAGCGTTGAGTGGGGACAGGGTACCGGGGCCAACGTCCTGACTTTC; cdr3_aa: CSVEWGQGTGANVLTF
j_call: TRBJ2-7; clone_size: few; v_call: TRBV29-1; d_call: TRBD2; cdr3_nt: TGCAGCGTTGGTCGGACTAGCGGACCCTCCTACGAGCAGTACTTC; cdr3_aa: CSVGRTSGPSYEQYF
j_call: TRBJ2-1; clone_size: few; v_call: TRBV6-4; d_call: NA; cdr3_nt: TGTGCCAGCAGCAATAGGGACTTGGGGAAGGAATTCTTC; cdr3_aa: CASSNRDLGKEFF
j_call: TRBJ1-2; clone_size: NA; v_call: TRBV14; d_call: NA; cdr3_nt: TGTGCCAGCAGCCAAGAGCACGGTTCAAACTATGGCTACACCTTC; cdr3_aa: CASSQEHGSNYGYTF
j_call: TRBJ2-7; clone_size: NA; v_call: TRBV20-1; d_call: TRBD1; cdr3_nt: TGCAGTGCGAGGGGACAGTACGAGCAGTACTTC; cdr3_aa: CSARGQYEQYF
j_call: TRBJ2-1; clone_size: NA; v_call: TRBV5-1; d_call: NA; cdr3_nt: TGCGCCAGCAGCTTGGAAGGGGGCTCCTACAATGAGCAGTTCTTC; cdr3_aa: CASSLEGGSYNEQFF
j_call: TRBJ2-7; clone_size: few; v_call: TRBV28; d_call: NA; cdr3_nt: TGTGCCAGCAGTTCAAAGACACAGTACTTC; cdr3_aa: CASSSKTQYF
j_call: TRBJ1-1; clone_size: NA; v_call: TRBV9; d_call: TRBD1; cdr3_nt: TGTGCCAGCAGCGTACTCGGACAGGGAATTTCTGAAGCTTTCTTT; cdr3_aa: CASSVLGQGISEAFF
j_call: TRBJ1-4; clone_size: NA; v_call: TRBV9; d_call: TRBD1; cdr3_nt: TGTGCCAGCAGCTTCAGACAGGGGAGAGATGAAAAACTGTTTTTT; cdr3_aa: CASSFRQGRDEKLFF
j_call: TRBJ1-5; clone_size: few; v_call: TRBV6-6; d_call: NA; cdr3_nt: TGTGCCAGCAGCTATGGCCAGGAAGGTAGCAATCAGCCCCAGCATTTT; cdr3_aa: CASSYGQEGSNQPQHF
j_call: TRBJ1-2; clone_size: few; v_call: TRBV5-4; d_call: NA; cdr3_nt: TGTGCCAGCAGCCAAAAGGCGGGGGATTATGGCTACACCTTC; cdr3_aa: CASSQKAGDYGYTF